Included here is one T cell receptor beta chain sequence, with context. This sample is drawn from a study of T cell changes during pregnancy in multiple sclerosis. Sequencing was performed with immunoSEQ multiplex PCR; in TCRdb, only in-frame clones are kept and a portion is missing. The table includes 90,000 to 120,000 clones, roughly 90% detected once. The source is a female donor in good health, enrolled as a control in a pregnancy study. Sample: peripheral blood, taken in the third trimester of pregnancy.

CDR3 loop: CASSEGQAIETQYF. CDR3 coding DNA: TGTGCCAGCAGTGAAGGGCAGGCCATCGAGACCCAGTACTTC. J is TRBJ2-5 and V is TRBV6-1, with D unclear. Trimming cost V 1 base and J 5 bases, with 11 bases left between them. This CDR3 contains 14 residues. Germline V CDR1 and CDR2: MNHNS, SASEGT.